Listed below are T cell receptor beta chains from one sample, sequenced in a study of vaccination and CD4 T cells after COVID-19. Antigen specificity for these receptors is unknown. TCRdb called the PCR reads again in MiXCR, with one record for every CDR3 protein. The sample includes about 9,200 distinct CDR3 sequences, 60% of them seen just once. Sequencing was performed on cultured CD4+ T cells from blood, taken after SARS-CoV-2 vaccination. These receptors were taken from a human donor with COVID-19. Each CDR3 is given with its conserved first and last residue. Each record gives: V gene, CDR3 length, clone size, CDR3 protein. Rows give clone size only sometimes, using once, few, many, or a class for an expanded clone.

V: TRBV2; length: 13; size: few; CDR3: CASSESAPTEQYF
V: TRBV19; length: 14; size: .; CDR3: CASSFDQGSYEQYF
V: TRBV6-5; length: 14; size: few; CDR3: CASSSRGRDSPLHF
V: TRBV12-3/TRBV12-4; length: 14; size: .; CDR3: CASISGGSTGELFF
V: TRBV9; length: 13; size: few; CDR3: CASSPGVVEPLHF
V: TRBV28; length: 16; size: .; CDR3: CASRTSGGRGRNEQFF
V: TRBV11-2; length: 14; size: .; CDR3: CASSRLVGANVLTF
V: TRBV24-1; length: 15; size: .; CDR3: CATSNHLATINEQFF
V: TRBV6-2/TRBV6-3; length: 13; size: .; CDR3: CASRTGANYGYTF
V: TRBV19; length: 14; size: medium-sized; CDR3: CASSISQGPDTQYF
V: TRBV19; length: 12; size: .; CDR3: CASSKQGSEAFF
V: TRBV11-2; length: 16; size: few; CDR3: CASSFRGLAGFETQYF
V: TRBV5-4; length: 15; size: .; CDR3: CASSLEANIPYEQYF
V: TRBV4-2; length: 14; size: .; CDR3: CASSQGGRTDTQYF
V: TRBV7-2; length: 13; size: .; CDR3: CASRRPTNTEAFF
V: TRBV28; length: 13; size: .; CDR3: CASSTGGSYEQYF
V: TRBV7-2; length: 15; size: .; CDR3: CASSPGLAGAGGQYF
V: TRBV5-1; length: 16; size: .; CDR3: CASSTGLAGVADTQYF
V: TRBV20-1; length: 14; size: .; CDR3: CSARERRSQETQYF
V: TRBV10-1; length: 13; size: few; CDR3: CASSEDGNTEAFF
V: TRBV10-3; length: 15; size: .; CDR3: CAIRSTSGGQETQYF
V: TRBV27; length: 14; size: .; CDR3: CASSLSGGPREQYF